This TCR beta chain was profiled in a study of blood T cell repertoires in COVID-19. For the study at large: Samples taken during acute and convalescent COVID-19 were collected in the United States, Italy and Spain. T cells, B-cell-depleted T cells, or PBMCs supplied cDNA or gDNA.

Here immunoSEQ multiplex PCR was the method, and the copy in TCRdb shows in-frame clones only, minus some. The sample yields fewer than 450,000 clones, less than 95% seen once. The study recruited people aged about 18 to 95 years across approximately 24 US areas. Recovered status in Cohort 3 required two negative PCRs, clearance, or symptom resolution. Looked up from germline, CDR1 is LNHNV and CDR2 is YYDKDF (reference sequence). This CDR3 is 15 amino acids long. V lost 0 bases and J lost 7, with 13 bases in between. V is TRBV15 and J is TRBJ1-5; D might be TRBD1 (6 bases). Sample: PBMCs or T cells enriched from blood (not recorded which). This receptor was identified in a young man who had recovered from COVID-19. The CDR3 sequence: CATSRDQGRTQPQHF. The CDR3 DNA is TGTGCCACCAGCAGAGATCAGGGGCGGACGCAGCCCCAGCATTTT.